This T cell receptor beta chain was recorded in a study of immune cell composition in non-small cell lung cancer. Normal lung sampling was at least 3 cm from the tumour, as distant as possible. Worth noting for this clone: The target antigen is unknown.

J was trimmed by 2 bases and V by 7 bases; bases with no gene match: 4. Germline assignment: CDR1 SNHLY and CDR2 FYNNEI. The CDR3 loop spans 16 amino acids. Study conclusions and caveats: No significant correlation existed between pack-years smoked and tumour clonality.

The table came from immunoSEQ multiplex PCR; TCRdb's copy has only in-frame clones and leaves some out. Of around 3,100 clones in the sample, roughly 70% were seen once. The same sample was also used in a study of CD4 T cells in lung cancer. From that report: Prior treatments included platinum chemotherapy, and some patients had nivolumab or pembrolizumab.

Sequencing input: non-adjacent lung tissue. The TCR was taken from a human donor with non-small cell lung cancer. The rearrangement links TRBV2 to TRBJ2-2; 13 nucleotides match TRBD2. In nucleotides, the CDR3 is TGTGCCAGCAACGGACTAGCGGGGGTAAACACCGGGGAGCTGTTTTTT. Translating it yields CASNGLAGVNTGELFF.